This TCR beta chain was sequenced for a study of T cells in Graves' hyperthyroidism and ophthalmopathy (dated by TCRdb to about 2019). Regarding the complete study: Peripheral blood samples were taken at initial diagnosis, before any treatment was given. TCR V-J signatures able to tell the groups apart were searched for in a discovery cohort of 95 to 100 patients, of whom 43 had Graves' ophthalmopathy and around 57 had stable Graves' hyperthyroidism. Prospective prediction of ophthalmopathy was tested in an independent validation cohort consisting of 18 hyperthyroidism patients and over 15 patients who later progressed to ophthalmopathy. The approximately 95 discovery patients were divided at random into training and test sets in a 7:3 ratio. The study also compared thyroid tissue and blood T-cell repertoires from more than five Graves' hyperthyroidism patients. Following sampling, methimazole starting at 30 mg daily was given to hyperthyroidism patients, and high-dose intravenous methylprednisolone was given to ophthalmopathy patients. The paper describes TCR Vbeta CDR3 sequencing of about 140 peripheral blood samples, made up of 43 ophthalmopathy patients, 70 to 75 hyperthyroidism patients and approximately 17 progressor patients.

Study-wide findings and limitations: During validation, the model predicted progression to ophthalmopathy a median of approximately 6.5 months ahead of onset, with approximately 71% sensitivity and around 73% specificity. Sample size was not statistically predetermined, and blinding of investigators to group allocation was not performed. In cross-validation, a model built on a 13 V-J signature told ophthalmopathy apart from stable hyperthyroidism with just under 90% sensitivity and roughly 82% specificity, and in testing the same model reached 80%/75%. Most expanded thyroid clonotypes (frequency above 0.001) were also detected in blood, suggesting blood repertoires may reflect thyroid immune responses.

Trimming takes 1 base from V and 2 bases from J, and the germline ends sit 14 bases apart. Including the terminal cysteine and phenylalanine, the CDR3 comprises 16 residues. Just CDR3 DNA is preserved here, 48 bases in frame from base 1. CDR1 and CDR2 are drawn from the germline V gene: LGHNA, YSLEER. Stable Graves' hyperthyroidism was defined as no progression to ophthalmopathy during 18 months of follow-up. Hyperthyroidism patients were newly diagnosed, with disease duration under 2 months, and aged 18 to 65 years. Exclusion was applied to patients with uncontrolled infections, other autoimmune diseases, pregnancy or lactation. Diagnoses were established on the basis of clinical symptoms, serum thyroxine and TRAb, thyroid ultrasound, and orbital computed tomography. PBMCs were separated from 8 to 10 ml of fresh peripheral blood using Ficoll-Paque density gradient centrifugation. Total RNA was extracted with Trizol reagent, and quality was checked on an Agilent 2100 Bioanalyzer.

This clonotype was observed a handful of times. Its antigen remains unidentified. Base-call qualities are not available, and no considerably larger clone is one nucleotide away. The TCR beta CDR3 regions were amplified from the RNA transcripts. The TCR CDR3 was subjected to a first round of RT-PCR using the HTBI primer set and the Qiagen OneStep RT-PCR kit. Libraries were constructed in a second round of multiplex PCR, after which size selection and purification were performed. Sequencing of the libraries was done on an Illumina HiSeq2000 using paired-end 100 bp reads. For the original study's pipeline: Raw data were processed with SOAPnuke, discarding reads with adapters, uncalled bases, mean Phred below 15, or no exact constant-primer or identifier match. High-quality paired reads were merged with COPE v1.2.5, and unique nucleotide sequences were defined as clonotypes. Clonotypes were aligned to IMGT TRBV, TRBD and TRBJ reference segments using MiTCR v1.1. The analysis included only V-J combinations with a frequency above 0.0001, which together covered roughly 99% of the repertoires. The TCS score was defined as F50 (clonal expansion) divided by E x V (chaos), with BLOSUM62-based TCRdist calculated between CDR3 peptides within each V-J. Welch's t-statistics and random forest reduced 450 to 600 V-J features to about 12, which were used in a naive Bayes classifier (R e1071). The public reads were reanalyzed by TCRdb: fastp trimming at Q25, MiXCR alignment, in-frame beta chains only. Rows with a matching CDR3 protein are joined into one entry that keeps the most common DNA and genes. TCRdb's processing, not the study's, gives the V and J calls here. For this sample the table gives roughly 740,000 distinct CDR3 sequences, of which about a sixth were detected only once. The biggest ten clones account for about 8.4% of the sample.

Recombination joined TRBV4-3 with TRBJ1-2; there is no confident call for the D gene. The sequence derives from a man aged 18 to 29 with Graves' hyperthyroidism. Sequencing was carried out using blood. The nucleotides read TGCGCCAGCAGCCAAGGCTCCGGGAACCTGAACTATGGCTACACCTTC. It codes for CASSQGSGNLNYGYTF.